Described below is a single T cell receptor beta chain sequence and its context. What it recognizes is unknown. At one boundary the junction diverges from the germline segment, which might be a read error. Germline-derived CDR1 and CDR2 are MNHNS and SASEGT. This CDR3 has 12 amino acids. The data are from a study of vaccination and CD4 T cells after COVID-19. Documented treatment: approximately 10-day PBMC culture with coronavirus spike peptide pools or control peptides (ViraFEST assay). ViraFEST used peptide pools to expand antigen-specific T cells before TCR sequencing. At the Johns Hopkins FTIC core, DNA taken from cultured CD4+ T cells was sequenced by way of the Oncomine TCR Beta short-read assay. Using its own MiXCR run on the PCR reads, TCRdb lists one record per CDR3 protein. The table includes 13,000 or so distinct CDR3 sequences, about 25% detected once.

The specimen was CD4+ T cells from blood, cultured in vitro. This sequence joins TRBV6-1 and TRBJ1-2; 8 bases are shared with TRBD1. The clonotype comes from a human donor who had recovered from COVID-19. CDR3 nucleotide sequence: TGTCCCAGCAGACAGGGGACCTATGGCTACACCTTC. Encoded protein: CPSRQGTYGYTF.